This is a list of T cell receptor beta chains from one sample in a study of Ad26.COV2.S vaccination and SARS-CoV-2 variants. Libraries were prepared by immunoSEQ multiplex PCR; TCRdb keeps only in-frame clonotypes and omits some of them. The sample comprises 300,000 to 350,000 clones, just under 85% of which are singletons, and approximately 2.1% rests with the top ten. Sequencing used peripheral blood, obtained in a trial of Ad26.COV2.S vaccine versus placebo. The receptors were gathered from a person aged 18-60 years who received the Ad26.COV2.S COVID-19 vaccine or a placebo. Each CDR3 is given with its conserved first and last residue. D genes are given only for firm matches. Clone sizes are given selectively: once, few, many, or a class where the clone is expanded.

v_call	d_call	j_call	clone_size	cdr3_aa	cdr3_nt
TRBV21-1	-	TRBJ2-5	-	CARSPGPGAYETQYF	TGTGCCAGATCTCCGGGGCCGGGGGCCTATGAGACCCAGTACTTC
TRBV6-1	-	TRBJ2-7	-	CASSEVRDTSYEQYF	TGTGCCAGCAGTGAAGTACGGGACACCTCCTACGAGCAGTACTTC
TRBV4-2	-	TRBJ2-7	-	CASSPRGRGRAFDEQYF	TGTGCCAGCAGCCCAAGGGGACGGGGCAGGGCCTTCGACGAGCAGTACTTC
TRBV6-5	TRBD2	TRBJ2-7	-	CASRPTSPHYEQYF	TGTGCCAGCAGACCGACTAGCCCCCACTACGAGCAGTACTTC
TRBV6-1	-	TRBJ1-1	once	CASSEGTGSAFF	TGTGCCAGCAGTGAGGGAACAGGGTCGGCTTTCTTT
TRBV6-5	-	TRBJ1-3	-	CASRGDGDTIYF	TGTGCCAGCAGAGGGGACGGAGACACCATATATTTT
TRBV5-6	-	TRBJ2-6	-	CASSGPSGANVLTF	TGTGCCAGCAGCGGTCCCTCCGGGGCCAACGTCCTGACTTTC
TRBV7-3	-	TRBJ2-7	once	CASSLLGGRFYEQYF	TGTGCCAGCAGCTTACTAGGGGGGAGATTCTACGAGCAGTACTTC
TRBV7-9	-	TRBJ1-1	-	CASSYDRNTEAFF	TGTGCCAGCAGCTATGACAGGAACACTGAAGCTTTCTTT
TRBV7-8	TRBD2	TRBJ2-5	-	CASSMRLAGQETQYF	TGTGCCAGCAGCATGCGACTAGCGGGCCAAGAGACCCAGTACTTC
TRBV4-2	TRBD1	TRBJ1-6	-	CASSQEGTGASPLHF	TGTGCCAGCAGCCAAGAAGGGACAGGGGCGTCACCCCTCCACTTT
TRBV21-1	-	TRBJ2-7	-	CASSKSVNEQYF	TGTGCCAGCAGCAAATCGGTGAACGAGCAGTACTTC
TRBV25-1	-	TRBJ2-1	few	CASSVGGFNEQFF	TGTGCCAGCAGTGTAGGGGGTTTCAATGAGCAGTTCTTC
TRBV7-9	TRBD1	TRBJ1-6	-	CASSRDSSDKSPLHF	TGTGCCAGCAGTCGGGACAGCTCGGATAAGTCACCCCTCCACTTT
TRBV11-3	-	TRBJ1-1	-	CASSLGQGITEAFF	TGTGCCAGCAGCTTAGGTCAGGGGATCACTGAAGCTTTCTTT
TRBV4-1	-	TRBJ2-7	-	CASSPTDKTLEQYF	TGCGCCAGCAGCCCTACCGATAAAACTCTCGAGCAGTACTTC
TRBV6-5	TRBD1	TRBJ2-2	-	CASILTGGNTGELFF	TGTGCCAGCATACTGACAGGGGGAAACACCGGGGAGCTGTTTTTT
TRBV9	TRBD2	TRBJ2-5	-	CASSRVGTSQGTQYF	TGTGCCAGCAGCCGCGTCGGGACTAGCCAAGGGACCCAGTACTTC
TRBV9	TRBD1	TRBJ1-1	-	CASSPGGAESNTEAFF	TGTGCCAGCAGCCCAGGGGGGGCAGAATCAAACACTGAAGCTTTCTTT
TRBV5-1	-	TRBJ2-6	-	CASSEEGIGANVLTF	TGCGCCAGCAGCGAAGAGGGCATCGGGGCCAACGTCCTGACTTTC
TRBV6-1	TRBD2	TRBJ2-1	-	CASSDTSGGAQGGNEQFF	TGTGCCAGCAGTGATACTAGCGGGGGGGCCCAAGGGGGCAATGAGCAGTTCTTC
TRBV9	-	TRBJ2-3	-	CASSEDWTGTDTQYF	TGTGCCAGCAGTGAGGACTGGACGGGCACAGATACGCAGTATTTT
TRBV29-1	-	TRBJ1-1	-	CSVEGVGRNTEAFF	TGCAGCGTGGAGGGTGTGGGAAGGAACACTGAAGCTTTCTTT
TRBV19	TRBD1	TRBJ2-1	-	CASSGGFRDRGQDEQFF	TGTGCCAGTAGTGGCGGCTTCCGGGACAGGGGGCAGGATGAGCAGTTCTTC
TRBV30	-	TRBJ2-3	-	CAWSKDTQYF	TGTGCCTGGAGTAAGGATACGCAGTATTTT
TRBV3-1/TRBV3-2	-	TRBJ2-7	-	CASELAGSSYEQYF	TGTGCCAGCGAGCTGGCCGGTTCCTCCTACGAGCAGTACTTC
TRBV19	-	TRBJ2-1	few	CASSIVTGYEFGNEQFF	TGTGCCAGTAGTATAGTAACAGGGTACGAATTCGGCAATGAGCAGTTCTTC
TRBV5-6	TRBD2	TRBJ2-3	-	CASSFRLAGSGGFWQYF	TGTGCCAGCAGCTTTAGACTAGCGGGCTCAGGGGGGTTTTGGCAGTATTTT
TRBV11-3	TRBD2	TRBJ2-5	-	CASSLPRCSGGQTPQETQYF	TGTGCCAGCAGCCTCCCCCGTTGCAGCGGGGGCCAAACACCACAAGAGACCCAGTACTTC
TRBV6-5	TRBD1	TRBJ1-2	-	CASSLGTGHFYGYTF	TGTGCCAGCAGCTTAGGGACAGGCCACTTCTATGGCTACACCTTC
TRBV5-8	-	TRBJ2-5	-	CASTRVEQETQYF	TGTGCCAGCACTAGGGTAGAACAAGAGACCCAGTACTTC
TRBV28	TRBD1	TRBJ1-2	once	CASSSGGQGYTF	TGTGCCAGCAGTTCAGGGGGACAGGGCTACACCTTC
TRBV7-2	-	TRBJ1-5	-	CASSLSAGAPYSNQPQHF	TGTGCCAGCAGCTTGTCGGCGGGGGCACCTTATAGCAATCAGCCCCAGCATTTT
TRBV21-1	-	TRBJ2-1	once	CASSKAGSGATYNEQFF	TGTGCCAGCAGCAAAGCGGGGTCGGGGGCTACTTACAATGAGCAGTTCTTC
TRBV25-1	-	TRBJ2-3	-	CASSDRYGTDTQYF	TGTGCCAGCAGTGATCGATATGGCACAGATACGCAGTATTTT
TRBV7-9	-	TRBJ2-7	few	CASSPWAAYEQYF	TGTGCCAGCAGCCCATGGGCGGCTTACGAGCAGTACTTC
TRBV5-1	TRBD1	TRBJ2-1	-	CASSSRDRVYNEQFF	TGCGCCAGCAGCTCCCGGGACAGAGTCTACAATGAGCAGTTCTTC
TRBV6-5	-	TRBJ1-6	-	CASGISNSPLHF	TGTGCCAGCGGAATATCAAATTCACCCCTCCACTTT
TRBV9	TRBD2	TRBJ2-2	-	CASSVVVAGGANTGELFF	TGTGCCAGCAGCGTAGTGGTAGCGGGGGGCGCGAACACCGGGGAGCTGTTTTTT
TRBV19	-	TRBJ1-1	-	CASSGDRSKNTEAFF	TGTGCCAGTAGTGGAGACAGATCTAAGAACACTGAAGCTTTCTTT
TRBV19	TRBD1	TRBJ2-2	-	CASRPGTANTGELFF	TGTGCCAGTAGACCCGGGACAGCAAACACCGGGGAGCTGTTTTTT
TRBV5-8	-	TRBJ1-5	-	CASSLLGWQPGQPQHF	TGTGCCAGCAGCTTGTTGGGGTGGCAGCCAGGTCAGCCCCAGCATTTT
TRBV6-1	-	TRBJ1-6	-	CASSEALIGVSSYNSPLHF	TGTGCCAGCAGTGAAGCGCTAATAGGGGTTAGCTCCTATAATTCACCCCTCCACTTT
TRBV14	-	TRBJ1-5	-	CASRLSRWGQPQHF	TGTGCCAGCAGGCTAAGCCGTTGGGGTCAGCCCCAGCATTTT
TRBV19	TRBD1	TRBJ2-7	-	CASSNFGQGAYEQYF	TGTGCCAGTAGCAATTTCGGACAGGGGGCTTACGAGCAGTACTTC
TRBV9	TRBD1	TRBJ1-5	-	CASSGRGPGQPQHF	TGTGCCAGCAGCGGCAGGGGGCCAGGGCAGCCCCAGCATTTT
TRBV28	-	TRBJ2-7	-	CASKVGTAYEQYF	TGTGCCAGCAAGGTAGGGACTGCCTACGAGCAGTACTTC
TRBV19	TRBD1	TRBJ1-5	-	CASTLQGISNQPQHF	TGTGCCAGCACCTTACAGGGGATTAGCAATCAGCCCCAGCATTTT
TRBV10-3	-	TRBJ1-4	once	CAISESLGGDEKLFF	TGTGCCATCAGTGAGTCTCTGGGGGGCGATGAAAAACTGTTTTTT